The clone carrying this T cell receptor beta chain occurred a few times. CDR1 GTSNPN and CDR2 SVGIG come from the germline V gene (reference sequence). Trimming cost V 3 bases and J 4 bases, with 6 bases left between them. CDR3 length: 11 residues. This sample was taken from a study of early T cells in non-severe SARS-CoV-2 infection. Tagging with unique molecular identifiers was applied to individual cDNA molecules. MiXCR was run by TCRdb on the 5' RACE reads, yielding one entry per CDR3 protein. The data contain about 21,000 distinct CDR3 sequences, around 4% of them singletons. The sequence was obtained from an adult who was a healthcare worker with PCR-confirmed SARS-CoV-2 infection or an uninfected control (not recorded which). Sequenced: whole blood. The gene calls are TRBV30 and TRBJ1-1; D gene uncertain. CDR3 region: CAWRARTEAFF. The CDR3, as DNA: TGTGCCTGGAGGGCACGCACTGAAGCTTTCTTT.